Shown below are 14 T cell receptor beta chains from a single sample sequenced in a study of siplizumab effects on memory and regulatory T cells (dated by TCRdb to between 2017 and 2020). Libraries were constructed by the immunoSEQ multiplex PCR assay. TCRdb retrieved this table from immuneACCESS and kept in-frame rearrangements only. Not all clones are present; in checked studies, unresolved V genes account for under half, and no reason is known for the remainder. This sample is represented by approximately 50,000 clones; about 93% of them were singletons. Under 20% of the sample rests with the top ten. Sequencing used CD8+ T cells sorted from blood. These receptor sequences come from a human donor in good health.

The chain has TRBV19 and TRBJ2-7, with TRBD1 matching 8 bases. From germline, CDR1 is LNHDA and CDR2 SQIVND (reference sequence). CDR3 length: 15 residues. V lost 5 bases to trimming and J lost 0 bases; unmatched junction nucleotides: 6. The CDR3 loop reads CASSPTGAPSYEQYF. The CDR3 DNA sequence: TGTGCCAGTAGTCCGACAGGGGCTCCCTCCTACGAGCAGTACTTC.

The chain employs TRBV4-1 and TRBJ2-1; 16 bases fit TRBD2. Germline lookup yields CDR1 MGHRA and CDR2 YSYEKL. V gave up 2 bases and J gave up 8 bases; unmatched junction bases: 3. The CDR3 is made up of 16 amino acids. The CDR3 nucleotides are TGCGCCAGCAGCCAAACCGGGACTAGCGGGAGGGATGAGCAGTTCTTC. Protein sequence: CASSQTGTSGRDEQFF.

The chain couples TRBV4-1 to TRBJ2-7; the D gene is possibly TRBD2 (6 bases). The CDR3 has 16 amino acids. The V end was cut by 1 base, the J end by 5 bases, with 18 bases between. Germline V gene lookup returns CDR1 MGHRA and CDR2 YSYEKL. As DNA, the CDR3 is TGCGCCAGCAGCCAAGGCGTGACGGGAGTCGTGCACGAGCAGTACTTC. Encoded protein: CASSQGVTGVVHEQYF.

The V call is TRBV9, the J call TRBJ2-1; TRBD1 matches at 10 bases. With 5 bases clipped from V and 2 bases from J, the junction kept 1 base outside the gene matches. This CDR3 comprises 14 residues. Germline CDR1 reads SGDLS; CDR2 reads YYNGEE. CDR3 coding DNA: TGTGCCAGCAGGGGGACAGGGGCCTACAATGAGCAGTTCTTC. This sequence encodes CASRGTGAYNEQFF.

This clone has just one count. This chain joins TRBV6-5 and TRBJ2-1; D is ambiguous. V lost 8 bases and J 0 bases, leaving 11 bases between the germline ends. Germline assignment: CDR1 MNHEY and CDR2 SVGAGI. CDR3 size: 14 residues. Here the CDR3 DNA reads TGTGCCAGCGGCCGCGGCCCCTCCTACAATGAGCAGTTCTTC. Protein sequence: CASGRGPSYNEQFF.

This chain joins TRBV11-1 and TRBJ2-4; 10 nucleotides align to TRBD1. Germline V gene sequence: CDR1 SGHAT, CDR2 FQDESV (reference sequence). This CDR3 comprises 16 residues. V trimming: 5 bases; J trimming: 5 bases; junction bases outside the gene matches: 9. The DNA of the CDR3 is TGTGCCAGCAGCCTACGGCAGACAGGGGGCCAAAACATTCAGTACTTC. It codes for CASSLRQTGGQNIQYF. The full variable domain, with the rest looked up from reference TRBV11-1 and TRBJ2-4, is EAEVAQSPRYKITEKSQAVAFWCDPISGHATLYWYRQILGQGPELLVQFQDESVVDDSQLPKDRFSAERLKGVDSTLKIQPAELGDSAMYLCASSLRQTGGQNIQYFGAGTRLSVL.

This chain joins TRBV2 and TRBJ1-5; D remains unclear. Germline CDR1 is SNHLY and CDR2 is FYNNEI. Between the trimmed V and J ends, which lost 2 bases and 9 bases, there was a span of 23 bases. The CDR3 has 17 amino acids. The CDR3 spells CASSERQGQVSGGPQHF. CDR3 DNA sequence: TGTGCCAGCAGTGAAAGACAAGGTCAGGTGTCTGGAGGGCCCCAGCATTTT.

This rearrangement joins TRBV28 to TRBJ2-7; 8 positions match TRBD1. The CDR3 extends over 16 amino acids. CDR1 MDHEN and CDR2 SYDVKM come from the germline V gene. Trimming at V came to 4 bases and at J to 4 bases, leaving 12 bases not matched to a gene. The CDR3 nucleotides are TGTGCCAGCAGTTCATCCCTGCGACAGGGGTTGTACGAGCAGTACTTC. This codes for CASSSSLRQGLYEQYF.

J is TRBJ1-5 and V is TRBV11-2; TRBD1 matches at 7 bases. The CDR3 loop spans 17 amino acids. The V gene end was trimmed by 0 bases and the J gene end by 4 bases; junction bases not matched to a gene: 9. Germline loops: CDR1 SGHAT, CDR2 FQNNGV. For the CDR3, the DNA is TGTGCCAGCAGCTTAGATCAAGGGGGGACAGCAAATCAGCCCCAGCATTTT. It yields the protein CASSLDQGGTANQPQHF.

The V call is TRBV28, the J call TRBJ2-1; TRBD2 is a possible D gene (6 bases). This CDR3 is built from 14 residues. The germline CDR1 and CDR2 sequences are MDHEN and SYDVKM. With 10 bases removed from V and 7 bases from J, the gap between germline ends came to 20 bases. CDR3: CATSLAGRGNEQFF. DNA for the CDR3: TGTGCCACCTCATTGGCGGGAAGGGGTAATGAGCAGTTCTTC.

In this sample, this clone turned up a few times. The V and J genes are TRBV28 and TRBJ2-7, with D tentatively TRBD2 (5 bases). CDR1 and CDR2 (germline): MDHEN, SYDVKM. The CDR3 is 14 amino acids. Trimming pared 2 bases from V and 11 bases from J, leaving 19 bases between. The CDR3 nucleotides read TGTGCCAGCAGTTTAACTAGAAACCTACGCTGGGAGTACTTC. Residues: CASSLTRNLRWEYF.

This chain uses TRBV9 with TRBJ2-1; no firm D call. V was trimmed by 0 bases and J by 5 bases, leaving 9 bases between them. The CDR3 runs to 14 residues. Germline CDR1 and CDR2: SGDLS and YYNGEE. CDR3 coding DNA: TGTGCCAGCAGCGTAGGGGCCAGAGACAATGAGCAGTTCTTC. Translation: CASSVGARDNEQFF.

This clone came up once. V gene TRBV11-2 combines with J gene TRBJ2-1; 10 nucleotides align to TRBD2. CDR1 SGHAT and CDR2 FQNNGV come from the germline V gene. The CDR3 consists of 17 residues. The V and J ends lost 8 bases and 5 bases, in that order; junction bases with no gene match: 15. CDR3 bases: TGTGCCAGCGGATCGGTGGGCCTAGCGGGAGAAGACAATGAGCAGTTCTTC. Protein product: CASGSVGLAGEDNEQFF.

The V gene is TRBV27, the J gene TRBJ2-3; TRBD2 agrees at 10 bases. The length of the CDR3 is 15 residues. Germline lookup yields CDR1 MNHEY and CDR2 SMNVEV (reference sequence). After removal of 5 bases from V and 3 bases from J, the junction contained 5 bases not matched to a gene. The CDR3: CASSSGLAETDTQYF. The CDR3 DNA reads as TGTGCCAGCAGTAGCGGACTAGCGGAGACAGATACGCAGTATTTT.